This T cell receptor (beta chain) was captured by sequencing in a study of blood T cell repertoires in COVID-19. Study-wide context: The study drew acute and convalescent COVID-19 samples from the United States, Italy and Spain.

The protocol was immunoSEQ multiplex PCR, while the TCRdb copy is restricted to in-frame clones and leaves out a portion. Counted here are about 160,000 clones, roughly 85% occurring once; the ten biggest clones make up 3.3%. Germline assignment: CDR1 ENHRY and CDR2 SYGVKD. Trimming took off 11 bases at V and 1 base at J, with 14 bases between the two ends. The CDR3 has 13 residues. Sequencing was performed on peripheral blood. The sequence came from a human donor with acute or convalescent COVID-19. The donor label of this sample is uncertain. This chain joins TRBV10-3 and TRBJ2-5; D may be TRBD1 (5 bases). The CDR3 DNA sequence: TGTGCCGCCCGACAGCCTACCCAAGAGACCCAGTACTTC. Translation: CAARQPTQETQYF.